This is a list of T cell receptor beta chains from one sample in a study of radiotherapy plus CTLA-4 blockade in lung cancer. Assay used: immunoSEQ multiplex PCR; TCRdb lists only in-frame clones, some missing. The data show around 30,000 clones, with 70% seen just once and approximately 4% held by the top ten. The sequences come from peripheral blood, collected from a patient treated with radiotherapy plus ipilimumab. All receptors derive from a human donor with non-small cell lung cancer who had stable disease on radiotherapy plus ipilimumab. Each CDR3 is given with its conserved first and last residue. Fields, in order: J gene, V gene, clone size, D gene, CDR3 protein, CDR3 DNA. D genes are given only for firm matches. For some rows the clone size is stated as once, few or many, or as a class when expanded; others skip it.

J: TRBJ2-1
V: TRBV7-2
size: once
D: NA
CDR3: CASSLGPLWDEQFF
DNA: TGTGCCAGCAGCTTAGGACCACTTTGGGATGAGCAGTTCTTC

J: TRBJ2-2
V: TRBV5-1
size: NA
D: NA
CDR3: CASSSTISTGELFF
DNA: TGCGCCAGCAGCTCGACTATAAGCACCGGGGAGCTGTTTTTT

J: TRBJ1-1
V: TRBV27
size: NA
D: NA
CDR3: CASSFRVTTEAFF
DNA: TGTGCCAGCAGTTTTAGGGTTACCACTGAAGCTTTCTTT

J: TRBJ2-4
V: TRBV19
size: few
D: TRBD1
CDR3: CASSTKTGLAKNIQYF
DNA: TGTGCCAGTAGTACAAAGACAGGGCTAGCCAAAAACATTCAGTACTTC

J: TRBJ1-5
V: TRBV7-2
size: NA
D: TRBD1
CDR3: CASSLFRGGGQPQHF
DNA: TGTGCCAGCAGCTTGTTTAGAGGGGGCGGGCAGCCCCAGCATTTT

J: TRBJ2-7
V: TRBV5-1
size: NA
D: TRBD1
CDR3: CASSLKGQGIGEQYF
DNA: TGCGCCAGCAGCTTAAAAGGACAGGGGATCGGGGAGCAGTACTTC

J: TRBJ2-5
V: TRBV25-1
size: NA
D: TRBD1
CDR3: CASSDSTGGVTQYF
DNA: TGTGCCAGCAGTGACTCGACAGGGGGCGTAACCCAGTACTTC

J: TRBJ2-7
V: TRBV5-5
size: NA
D: TRBD1
CDR3: CASSLGWTGSSYEQYF
DNA: TGTGCCAGCAGTCTGGGGTGGACAGGGAGCTCCTACGAGCAGTACTTC

J: TRBJ1-1
V: TRBV27
size: NA
D: NA
CDR3: CASCGWAEAFF
DNA: TGTGCCAGCTGTGGATGGGCTGAAGCTTTCTTT

J: TRBJ1-5
V: TRBV25-1
size: NA
D: NA
CDR3: CASRGAGQPQHF
DNA: TGTGCCAGCAGAGGGGCTGGTCAGCCCCAGCATTTT

J: TRBJ2-1
V: TRBV9
size: NA
D: TRBD2
CDR3: CASSVDGRTYNEQFF
DNA: TGTGCCAGCAGCGTAGACGGGAGGACCTACAATGAGCAGTTCTTC

J: TRBJ2-2
V: TRBV29-1
size: NA
D: NA
CDR3: CSAPRTEGTGELFF
DNA: TGCAGCGCACCCCGGACAGAGGGCACCGGGGAGCTGTTTTTT

J: TRBJ2-7
V: TRBV29-1
size: NA
D: NA
CDR3: CSVRGASYEQYF
DNA: TGCAGCGTTAGAGGAGCATCCTACGAGCAGTACTTC

J: TRBJ1-2
V: TRBV6-5
size: NA
D: NA
CDR3: CASTPGPNYGYTF
DNA: TGTGCCAGCACCCCCGGGCCGAACTATGGCTACACCTTC

J: TRBJ1-1
V: TRBV7-8
size: NA
D: NA
CDR3: CASSGSEAFF
DNA: TGTGCCAGCAGCGGATCGGAAGCTTTCTTT

J: TRBJ1-5
V: TRBV5-1
size: NA
D: NA
CDR3: CAREGPGAKGPYSNQPQHF
DNA: TGCGCCAGAGAGGGCCCAGGCGCCAAAGGGCCTTATAGCAATCAGCCCCAGCATTTT

J: TRBJ2-7
V: TRBV4-1
size: NA
D: NA
CDR3: CASSQDELAYEQYF
DNA: TGCGCCAGCAGCCAAGATGAACTCGCCTACGAGCAGTACTTC

J: TRBJ2-7
V: TRBV7-8
size: NA
D: NA
CDR3: CASSLARAKSYEQYF
DNA: TGTGCCAGCAGCTTAGCGCGCGCCAAATCCTACGAGCAGTACTTC

J: TRBJ1-1
V: TRBV6-4
size: NA
D: TRBD1
CDR3: CASSDSRGGNTEAFF
DNA: TGTGCCAGCAGTGACTCGAGAGGGGGCAACACTGAAGCTTTCTTT

J: TRBJ2-5
V: TRBV5-8
size: NA
D: TRBD2
CDR3: CASLRLAGETQYF
DNA: TGTGCCAGCCTCCGACTAGCGGGAGAGACCCAGTACTTC

J: TRBJ1-5
V: TRBV6-6
size: few
D: NA
CDR3: CASRVGGSNQPQHF
DNA: TGTGCCAGCCGTGTCGGGGGTAGCAATCAGCCCCAGCATTTT

J: TRBJ1-1
V: TRBV5-1
size: NA
D: NA
CDR3: CASSQQGNTEAFF
DNA: TGCGCCAGCAGCCAACAGGGGAACACTGAAGCTTTCTTT

J: TRBJ2-5
V: TRBV18
size: NA
D: NA
CDR3: CASSPPLGGETQYF
DNA: TGTGCCAGCTCACCACCGCTGGGCGGAGAGACCCAGTACTTC

J: TRBJ2-5
V: TRBV7-2
size: NA
D: TRBD1
CDR3: CASSFGQEETQYF
DNA: TGTGCCAGCAGCTTCGGACAGGAAGAGACCCAGTACTTC

J: TRBJ2-7
V: TRBV5-1
size: NA
D: NA
CDR3: CASSVGGQPSYEQYF
DNA: TGCGCCAGCAGCGTTGGAGGGCAGCCCTCCTACGAACAGTACTTC

J: TRBJ1-4
V: TRBV5-1
size: NA
D: NA
CDR3: CASSLARTTNEKLFF
DNA: TGCGCCAGCAGCTTGGCCCGTACAACTAATGAAAAACTGTTTTTT

J: TRBJ1-1
V: TRBV5-1
size: NA
D: NA
CDR3: CASSLAGANTEAFF
DNA: TGCGCCAGCAGCTTGGCCGGGGCGAACACTGAAGCTTTCTTT

J: TRBJ2-2
V: TRBV5-4
size: NA
D: NA
CDR3: CASSLQIPNTGELFF
DNA: TGTGCCAGCAGCTTGCAGATCCCGAACACCGGGGAGCTGTTTTTT

J: TRBJ2-7
V: TRBV7-2
size: once
D: NA
CDR3: CASSPTGRGEQYF
DNA: TGTGCCAGCAGCCCCACAGGGAGGGGCGAGCAGTACTTC

J: TRBJ2-1
V: TRBV9
size: NA
D: TRBD1
CDR3: CASSQGQGAIADEQFF
DNA: TGTGCCAGCAGCCAGGGACAGGGGGCGATCGCCGATGAGCAGTTCTTC

J: TRBJ2-7
V: TRBV6-6
size: once
D: NA
CDR3: CASRHYMGEGDEQYF
DNA: TGTGCCAGCAGGCACTACATGGGAGAGGGAGACGAGCAGTACTTC

J: TRBJ2-5
V: TRBV5-1
size: NA
D: NA
CDR3: CASSSSGIPQETQYF
DNA: TGCGCCAGCAGCTCCTCGGGGATCCCACAAGAGACCCAGTACTTC

J: TRBJ1-1
V: TRBV6-1
size: NA
D: NA
CDR3: CASSFSGVWDTEAFF
DNA: TGTGCCAGCAGTTTCAGTGGTGTGTGGGACACTGAAGCTTTCTTT

J: TRBJ2-1
V: TRBV7-2
size: NA
D: NA
CDR3: CASSGWTVMGEQFF
DNA: TGTGCCAGCAGCGGCTGGACTGTAATGGGTGAGCAGTTCTTC

J: TRBJ2-2
V: TRBV5-1
size: NA
D: NA
CDR3: CASSGRRNTGELFF
DNA: TGCGCCAGCTCCGGACGTAGGAACACCGGGGAGCTGTTTTTT

J: TRBJ2-2
V: TRBV2
size: NA
D: NA
CDR3: CASRVGSGDTGELFF
DNA: TGTGCCAGCAGAGTGGGATCGGGGGACACCGGGGAGCTGTTTTTT

J: TRBJ2-7
V: TRBV7-9
size: NA
D: TRBD2
CDR3: CASSLGGIDEQYF
DNA: TGTGCCAGCAGCTTGGGAGGGATCGACGAGCAGTACTTC

J: TRBJ2-5
V: TRBV28
size: NA
D: NA
CDR3: CASSLLPGLRGEEQYF
DNA: TGTGCCAGCAGCTTATTGCCGGGCCTTAGGGGGGAGGAGCAGTACTTC

J: TRBJ1-5
V: TRBV6-5
size: NA
D: NA
CDR3: CATKTGGLEQPQHF
DNA: TGTGCCACGAAGACGGGGGGGCTGGAACAGCCCCAGCATTTT

J: TRBJ2-4
V: TRBV29-1
size: NA
D: NA
CDR3: CSATGSWMVKNIQYF
DNA: TGCAGCGCTACAGGGTCCTGGATGGTCAAAAACATTCAGTACTTC

J: TRBJ2-7
V: TRBV6-6
size: NA
D: NA
CDR3: CASSPAGSYEQYF
DNA: TGTGCCAGCAGTCCGGCGGGCTCCTACGAGCAGTACTTC

J: TRBJ2-7
V: TRBV6-1
size: NA
D: NA
CDR3: CASSVNSGYEQYF
DNA: TGTGCCAGCAGTGTAAATTCGGGGTACGAGCAGTACTTC

J: TRBJ2-3
V: TRBV27
size: once
D: TRBD2
CDR3: CASSAQREYSTDTQYF
DNA: TGTGCCAGCAGTGCCCAGCGGGAGTATAGCACAGATACGCAGTATTTT

J: TRBJ1-1
V: TRBV7-2
size: NA
D: NA
CDR3: CASSPRAGKINTEAFF
DNA: TGTGCCAGCAGCCCTCGGGCAGGAAAGATTAACACTGAAGCTTTCTTT

J: TRBJ2-2
V: TRBV19
size: NA
D: NA
CDR3: CARAVDDNTGELFF
DNA: TGTGCTCGGGCGGTAGACGATAACACCGGGGAGCTGTTTTTT

J: TRBJ1-5
V: TRBV6-1
size: NA
D: TRBD1
CDR3: CASTGGFGNQPQHF
DNA: TGTGCCAGCACAGGGGGCTTTGGCAATCAGCCCCAGCATTTT

J: TRBJ2-7
V: TRBV6-6
size: NA
D: TRBD2
CDR3: CASRESSGSISYEQYF
DNA: TGTGCCAGCAGAGAAAGTAGCGGGTCGATCTCCTACGAGCAGTACTTC

J: TRBJ1-1
V: TRBV9
size: NA
D: TRBD1
CDR3: CASSKSGGTGHTEAFF
DNA: TGTGCCAGCAGCAAGAGTGGTGGGACAGGGCACACTGAAGCTTTCTTT

J: TRBJ1-1
V: TRBV4-1
size: few
D: NA
CDR3: CASSQDASGGGTEAFF
DNA: TGCGCCAGCAGCCAAGACGCGTCGGGGGGCGGCACTGAAGCTTTCTTT

J: TRBJ2-6
V: TRBV5-6
size: NA
D: NA
CDR3: CASGQLTRRVSGANVLTF
DNA: TGTGCCAGCGGCCAGCTCACCCGGCGAGTCTCTGGGGCCAACGTCCTGACTTTC

J: TRBJ2-2
V: TRBV19
size: NA
D: NA
CDR3: CASSIYREHTGELFF
DNA: TGTGCCAGTAGTATCTACAGGGAGCACACCGGGGAGCTGTTTTTT

J: TRBJ1-4
V: TRBV5-1
size: NA
D: NA
CDR3: CASSLGRQTTNEKLFF
DNA: TGCGCCAGCAGCTTGGGCCGACAGACAACTAATGAAAAACTGTTTTTT

J: TRBJ2-5
V: TRBV19
size: NA
D: NA
CDR3: CASSDLGGRGETQYF
DNA: TGTGCCAGTAGTGACCTCGGGGGGCGCGGGGAGACCCAGTACTTC

J: TRBJ2-2
V: TRBV7-2
size: NA
D: NA
CDR3: CASSSDTTSTGELFF
DNA: TGTGCCAGCAGCTCGGACACGACCTCCACCGGGGAGCTGTTTTTT

J: TRBJ1-1
V: TRBV28
size: NA
D: NA
CDR3: CASGGAVTEAFF
DNA: TGTGCCAGCGGAGGGGCGGTAACTGAAGCTTTCTTT

J: TRBJ2-7
V: TRBV14
size: NA
D: TRBD2
CDR3: CASRAGGSPYEQYF
DNA: TGTGCCAGCCGTGCGGGCGGGAGCCCCTACGAGCAGTACTTC

J: TRBJ2-7
V: TRBV10-1
size: few
D: TRBD1
CDR3: CASSGPTGAYEQYF
DNA: TGCGCCAGCAGTGGGCCGACAGGGGCCTACGAGCAGTACTTC

J: TRBJ2-5
V: TRBV19
size: once
D: TRBD2
CDR3: CASSIGGTSGSPQYF
DNA: TGTGCCAGTAGTATAGGCGGGACTAGCGGGAGTCCCCAGTACTTC

J: TRBJ1-3
V: TRBV5-3
size: NA
D: NA
CDR3: CASSHTGTGGNTIYF
DNA: TGTGCCAGCAGCCACACAGGGACGGGCGGAAACACCATATATTTT

J: TRBJ1-5
V: TRBV6-1
size: NA
D: NA
CDR3: CASNLGWGNQPQHF
DNA: TGTGCCAGCAATCTGGGGTGGGGCAATCAGCCCCAGCATTTT